Shown below are 32 T cell receptor beta chains from a single sample sequenced in a study of cytomegalovirus exposure and HLA in healthy donors. Both 60 Vbeta primers and 13 Jbeta primers went into the PCR. TCRdb's table, derived via immunoSEQ multiplex PCR, lists solely in-frame clones and lacks some. The sample holds approximately 150,000 clones, 77% seen once. Material for sequencing was PBMCs. Receptors originate from a female donor in good health and CMV-seronegative.

The chain's CDR3 is CASSLLLAGGSYEQYF. The CDR3 coding sequence is TGTGCCAGCAGTCTACTCCTAGCGGGGGGATCCTACGAGCAGTACTTC. The chain combines TRBV5-4 with TRBJ2-7, with 11 bases lining up with TRBD2. Germline loops: CDR1 SGHNT, CDR2 YYREEE (reference sequence). The ends lost 5 bases at V and 1 base at J; junction bases unmatched: 8. The CDR3 has 16 residues.

This chain connects TRBV7-2 to TRBJ1-2; 7 nucleotides line up with TRBD1. Germline CDR1 and CDR2: SGHTA and FQGNSA. V was pared by 4 bases and J by 9 bases, with 11 bases of the junction left unmatched. The CDR3 spans 14 residues. CDR3 protein: CASSSRQGPDRYTF. CDR3 DNA sequence: TGTGCCAGCAGCTCCCGACAGGGACCCGATCGCTACACCTTC.

This chain joins TRBV7-9 and TRBJ1-1; perhaps TRBD1 as D (6 bases). The CDR3 covers 15 residues. Germline V CDR1 and CDR2: SEHNR, FQNEAQ (reference sequence). Trimming took off 2 bases at V and 4 bases at J, with 14 bases between the two ends. CDR3 bases: TGTGCCAGCAGCTTATCTGGGCAGGGGAGCACTGAAGCTTTCTTT. Residues: CASSLSGQGSTEAFF.

This rearrangement joins TRBV11-2 to TRBJ2-7; perhaps TRBD1 as D (5 bases). The CDR3 sequence is 16 residues long. Per the germline V gene, CDR1 is SGHAT and CDR2 is FQNNGV. The ends were cut back, 5 bases at V and 3 bases at J, with 20 bases in the middle. CDR3 region: CASSPGMKGKGYEQYF. CDR3 nucleotides: TGTGCCAGCAGCCCAGGCATGAAGGGGAAAGGCTACGAGCAGTACTTC.

The chain couples TRBV5-1 to TRBJ2-2, with 11 bases matching TRBD2. The CDR3 length is 16 residues. Germline V gives CDR1 SGHRS, CDR2 YFSETQ. J was trimmed by 1 base and V by 4 bases; bases with no gene match: 3. CDR3 region: CASSHGLAGNTGELFF. Written as DNA, the CDR3 is TGCGCCAGCAGCCACGGACTAGCGGGGAACACCGGGGAGCTGTTTTTT.

V and J are TRBV4-2 and TRBJ1-1, with TRBD1 as a possible D gene (5 bases). The CDR3 covers 13 residues. The V gene's germline CDR1 is LGHNA and CDR2 YNFKEQ. Trimming removed 7 bases from V and 1 base from J, with 10 bases in between. CDR3 nucleotide sequence: TGTGCCAGCATGGGGCCAGGGAACACTGAAGCTTTCTTT. This codes for CASMGPGNTEAFF.

This rearrangement joins TRBV7-9 to TRBJ2-7; D perhaps matches TRBD1 (6 bases). Germline V gene sequence: CDR1 SEHNR, CDR2 FQNEAQ (reference sequence). V was clipped by 5 bases and J by 7 bases, with 18 bases between them. This CDR3 spans 14 amino acids. The CDR3 reads CASSPYNNRDEQYF. CDR3 nucleotide sequence: TGTGCCAGCAGCCCCTATAATAACAGGGATGAGCAGTACTTC.

V gene TRBV11-2 combines with J gene TRBJ1-1; TRBD1 matches 7 bases. The germline gives CDR1 SGHAT, CDR2 FQNNGV. V lost 5 bases, J lost 11 bases, and 14 bases stayed unmatched. This CDR3 is 14 amino acids long. The CDR3 coding sequence is TGTGCCAGCAGCCTAGCACAATTGACAGGGCCTGCTTTCTTT. Protein: CASSLAQLTGPAFF.

This chain links TRBV9 with TRBJ2-7; 7 bases match TRBD2. Germline V gene lookup returns CDR1 SGDLS and CDR2 YYNGEE. The CDR3 sequence is 16 residues long. The J segment lost 3 bases and the V segment lost 0 bases, leaving 9 bases of the junction unmatched. The CDR3 region has the DNA TGTGCCAGCAGCGTAGATGGACGGGAGGTGGTCTACGAGCAGTACTTC. The encoded protein is CASSVDGREVVYEQYF.

V gene TRBV21-1 combines with J gene TRBJ1-1; the D call in the table, TRBD1, was not verified against the DNA. TRBV21-1 is tagged as a pseudogene. The CDR3 sequence is 16 residues long. CDR3 region: CASSTTGGDSNTEAFF. The CDR3 bases are TGTGCCAGCAGCACGACAGGGGGAGACTCGAACACTGAAGCTTTCTTT.

This rearrangement joins TRBV28 to TRBJ2-3; perhaps TRBD2 as D (5 bases). The CDR3 runs 15 residues. V gave up 1 base and J gave up 2 bases, with 10 bases separating them. CDR1 MDHEN and CDR2 SYDVKM come from the germline V gene. The chain's CDR3 is CASSLSSSNTDTQYF. The CDR3 DNA sequence: TGTGCCAGCAGTTTATCTAGCAGTAACACAGATACGCAGTATTTT.

The gene calls are TRBV5-4 and TRBJ1-1, with a weak D call TRBD1 (6 bases). Germline V gives CDR1 SGHNT, CDR2 YYREEE (reference sequence). The CDR3 has 16 residues. V was cut by 0 bases and J by 2 bases, with 14 bases left in between. The CDR3 loop is CASSLGGPAINTEAFF. The CDR3 region has the DNA TGTGCCAGCAGCTTGGGGGGGCCAGCGATAAACACTGAAGCTTTCTTT.

The chain couples TRBV5-1 to TRBJ2-5; TRBD2 matches at 7 bases. Germline CDR1 and CDR2: SGHRS and YFSETQ. Trimming removed 4 bases from V and 4 bases from J; junction bases left unmatched: 22. This CDR3 comprises 19 residues. CDR3 loop: CASSHLFYARREFPETQYF. In nucleotides, the CDR3 is TGCGCCAGCAGCCATCTTTTTTATGCGAGGCGGGAGTTTCCAGAGACCCAGTACTTC.

The chain couples TRBV5-1 to TRBJ2-3; 11 nucleotides agree with TRBD2. J was trimmed by 5 bases and V by 2 bases; bases with no gene match: 4. The CDR3 consists of 15 residues. CDR1 is SGHRS, CDR2 YFSETQ, per germline. The CDR3 DNA is TGCGCCAGCAGCTTAAGAGGACTAGCGGGAGATACGCAGTATTTT. Encoded protein: CASSLRGLAGDTQYF.

This clone appeared once. The V call is TRBV5-5, the J call TRBJ2-7, with 12 bases lining up with TRBD1. CDR3 length equals 16 residues. CDR1 SGHKS and CDR2 YYEKEE come from the germline V gene (reference sequence). V lost 5 bases and J lost 3; bases outside the gene matches: 9. In nucleotides, the CDR3 is TGTGCCAGCAGGGGGGGACAGGGGGCGCGTATCTACGAGCAGTACTTC. It translates to CASRGGQGARIYEQYF.

The chain uses TRBV10-1 and TRBJ2-3, with 10 positions matching TRBD2. Germline-derived CDR1 and CDR2 are WNHNN and SYGVQD (reference sequence). The V and J ends lost 0 bases and 8 bases, in that order; junction bases with no gene match: 2. The CDR3 length is 14 residues. The CDR3 loop is CASSESLAGGTQYF. CDR3 nucleotides: TGCGCCAGCAGTGAGTCATTAGCGGGGGGTACGCAGTATTTT.

The V gene is TRBV6-6, the J gene TRBJ1-2, with D unresolved. Germline loops: CDR1 MNHNY, CDR2 SVGAGI (reference sequence). Trimming shortened V by 7 bases and J by 0 bases, and 15 bases separated the two germline ends. This CDR3 is built from 15 residues. In DNA form, the CDR3 reads TGTGCCAGCACCCCGGGTGATCGGACTAACTATGGCTACACCTTC. As protein: CASTPGDRTNYGYTF.

This clone was seen a handful of times. This chain uses TRBV7-8 with TRBJ2-1; 7 nucleotides agree with TRBD2. There are 18 residues in the CDR3. Germline loops: CDR1 SGHVS, CDR2 FQNEAQ. Trimming cost V 0 bases and J 1 base; bases outside gene matches: 9. The CDR3 coding sequence is TGTGCCAGCAGCTTAGCCGTCGGCGGGAGTAGTTCCTACAATGAGCAGTTCTTC. This sequence encodes CASSLAVGGSSSYNEQFF.

The chain combines TRBV5-4 with TRBJ2-5; 11 positions match TRBD1. Germline CDR1 SGHNT, CDR2 YYREEE (reference sequence). The CDR3 length is 17 residues. After removal of 4 bases from V and 1 base from J, the junction contained 9 bases not matched to a gene. Here the CDR3 reads CASSPRPGTGGQETQYF. The DNA for the CDR3 is TGTGCCAGCAGCCCGCGTCCCGGGACAGGGGGCCAAGAGACCCAGTACTTC.

This rearrangement joins TRBV7-2 to TRBJ2-2, with D perhaps TRBD2 (5 bases). The CDR3 covers 13 residues. The germline V gene has CDR1 SGHTA and CDR2 FQGNSA. V lost 5 bases to trimming and J lost 9 bases, with 13 bases between them. CDR3 DNA sequence: TGTGCCAGCAGCCCCCCGGGAATCTGGGAGCTGTTTTTT. This sequence encodes CASSPPGIWELFF.

The J gene is TRBJ2-1, the V gene TRBV6-5; D call uncertain. This CDR3 spans 13 amino acids. Per the germline V gene, CDR1 is MNHEY and CDR2 is SVGAGI. The V gene lost 5 bases and the J gene lost 8 bases, with 13 bases spanning the gap. The CDR3 coding sequence is TGTGCCAGCAGTAGGCTTGCGGTGGATGAGCAGTTCTTC. This codes for CASSRLAVDEQFF.

V usage is TRBV13 and J usage is TRBJ1-2, with D possibly matching TRBD1 (5 bases). Germline CDR1 is PRHDT and CDR2 is FYEKMQ (reference sequence). The CDR3 consists of 10 residues. V lost 7 bases to trimming and J lost 14 bases, with 14 bases between them. DNA for the CDR3: TGTGCCAGCACCTTTCTCGGGACTACCTTC. It encodes CASTFLGTTF.

The chain carries TRBV5-6 and TRBJ1-5, with D unresolved. The V and J ends lost 0 bases and 7 bases respectively, with 11 bases between them. Looked up from germline, CDR1 is SGHDT and CDR2 is YYEEEE. The CDR3 loop spans 14 amino acids. CDR3 in amino acids: CASSLARIGQPQHF. The CDR3 DNA follows: TGTGCCAGCAGCTTGGCCAGGATCGGCCAGCCCCAGCATTTT.

This clone was found a few times. CDR3 residues: CASSLDRFGEAFF. The CDR3 DNA reads TGTGCCAGCAGCCTGGACAGGTTCGGTGAAGCTTTCTTT. The V call is TRBV6-4, the J call TRBJ1-1; 7 bases agree with TRBD1. This CDR3 region has 13 residues. Germline V CDR1 and CDR2: MRHNA, SNTAGT. The V gene end was trimmed by 6 bases and the J gene end by 7 bases; junction bases not matched to a gene: 8.

This chain joins TRBV7-9 and TRBJ2-5, with TRBD1 identical over 8 bases. The V gene end was trimmed by 5 bases and the J gene end by 2 bases; junction bases not matched to a gene: 4. This CDR3 is built from 14 residues. Germline CDR1 reads SEHNR; CDR2 reads FQNEAQ (reference sequence). The CDR3 region has the DNA TGTGCCAGCAGCCGACAGGGGATACAAGAGACCCAGTACTTC. It codes for CASSRQGIQETQYF.

The chain has TRBV10-3 and TRBJ2-2; TRBD1 matches at 12 bases. From germline, CDR1 is ENHRY and CDR2 SYGVKD. The V and J ends lost 4 bases and 6 bases, in that order; junction bases with no gene match: 9. The CDR3 consists of 17 residues. This CDR3 reads CAISGYTGTGGPGELFF. CDR3 DNA sequence: TGTGCCATCAGTGGGTACACCGGGACAGGGGGCCCCGGGGAGCTGTTTTTT.

This rearrangement joins TRBV29-1 to TRBJ1-2; D gene uncertain. There are 15 residues in the CDR3. V was trimmed by 4 bases and J by 0 bases, leaving 15 bases between them. Germline CDR1 reads SQVTM; CDR2 reads ANQGSEA. CDR3 sequence reads: CSVVPKGVSNYGYTF. For the CDR3, the DNA is TGCAGCGTTGTCCCCAAGGGAGTCTCTAACTATGGCTACACCTTC.

The chain combines TRBV5-1 with TRBJ2-7, with TRBD1 matching over 10 bases. There are 15 residues in the CDR3. Germline lookup yields CDR1 SGHRS and CDR2 YFSETQ. V lost 4 bases and J lost 4; bases outside the gene matches: 8. CDR3 nucleotides: TGCGCCAGCAGCCAGGTAGACAGGGGGCTGTACGAGCAGTACTTC. This codes for CASSQVDRGLYEQYF.

The chain is built from TRBV14 and TRBJ2-7, with D maybe TRBD2 (5 bases). This CDR3 is 13 amino acids long. Germline V gene lookup returns CDR1 SGHDN and CDR2 FVKESK. Trimming left V 3 bases short and J 2 bases short, with 8 bases between. The CDR3 loop reads CASSHGGPYEQYF. CDR3 coding DNA: TGTGCCAGCAGCCACGGAGGCCCCTACGAGCAGTACTTC. The whole variable domain, filled in from reference TRBV14 and TRBJ2-7, reads EAGVTQFPSHSVIEKGQTVTLRCDPISGHDNLYWYRRVMGKEIKFLLHFVKESKQDESGMPNNRFLAERTGGTYSTLKVQPAELEDSGVYFCASSHGGPYEQYFGPGTRLTVT.

The rearrangement joins TRBV28 to TRBJ1-1, with 8 positions matching TRBD1. The CDR3 length is 13 residues. Germline CDR1 and CDR2: MDHEN and SYDVKM. V shed 5 bases and J 5 bases; nucleotides not matched to a gene: 4. The DNA of the CDR3 is TGTGCCAGCAGTAGATACAGGGGGACTGAAGCTTTCTTT. Translating gives CASSRYRGTEAFF.

The chain employs TRBV27 and TRBJ1-2; 7 bases are a match to TRBD1. Germline-derived CDR1 and CDR2 are MNHEY and SMNVEV (reference sequence). The J segment lost 3 bases and the V segment lost 0 bases, leaving 10 bases of the junction unmatched. The CDR3 extends over 17 amino acids. The CDR3 DNA is TGTGCCAGCAGTTTATCAGGGGACAGTACCGGCCACTATGGCTACACCTTC. Translated, it gives CASSLSGDSTGHYGYTF.

This rearrangement joins TRBV6-1 to TRBJ1-2, with 9 bases lining up with TRBD1. The CDR3 has 15 residues. Germline V gene lookup returns CDR1 MNHNS and CDR2 SASEGT. After removal of 4 bases from V and 4 bases from J, the junction contained 7 bases not matched to a gene. The chain's CDR3 is CASSVHRGRSYGYTF. The CDR3 DNA reads as TGTGCCAGCAGTGTTCACAGGGGGCGATCCTATGGCTACACCTTC.